This T cell receptor beta chain derives from a study of cytomegalovirus exposure and HLA in healthy donors. Trimming took 0 bases from V and 1 from J, leaving 10 bases between them. Germline assignment: CDR1 MNHNS and CDR2 SASEGT. This CDR3 spans 15 amino acids. The PCR made use of 60 Vbeta and 13 Jbeta primers. Sequencing was performed with immunoSEQ multiplex PCR; in TCRdb, only in-frame clones are kept and a portion is missing. The table lists 150,000 to 200,000 clones, roughly 80% of them singletons, with roughly an eighth in the top ten. The sample was PBMCs. The TCR was taken from a woman aged 45-65 years in good health and CMV-seropositive. The chain employs TRBV6-1 and TRBJ2-7, with a weak D call TRBD2 (5 bases). The CDR3 region is CASSEASGISYEQYF. DNA of the CDR3: TGTGCCAGCAGTGAAGCCTCCGGGATTTCCTACGAGCAGTACTTC.